Listed here is a single TCR beta chain. This sample stems from a study of blood T cell repertoires in COVID-19. Turning to the study itself: Acute-phase and convalescent COVID-19 samples originated in the United States, Italy and Spain.

With V trimmed by 6 bases and J by 8 bases, 7 bases remained unmatched. CDR1 and CDR2 (germline): SGHTA, FQGNSA. The CDR3 spans 14 residues. In the original workflow: Researchers report that nucleated cell counts were estimated from reference gene primer amplification. The method was immunoSEQ multiplex PCR; TCRdb's version includes in-frame clones alone and lacks a portion of them. Clonal size and the V and J genes are those of that table, whereas D and trimming came from the DNA. This sample has over 45,000 clones, with 75% to 95% found just once. The clonotype comes from a human donor in a cohort sampled during active COVID-19. The chain carries TRBV7-2 and TRBJ2-1; 10 bases line up with TRBD2. The sequencing input was peripheral blood. Written as DNA, the CDR3 is TGTGCCAGCAGTTCAAGCGGGAGGGTCGATGAGCAGTTCTTC. It yields the protein CASSSSGRVDEQFF.